This T cell receptor beta chain was documented in a study of blood T cell repertoires in COVID-19. Study at large: Acute-phase and convalescent COVID-19 samples originated in the United States, Italy and Spain. Nucleic acid was either cDNA or gDNA, and it came from T cells, B-cell-depleted T cells, or PBMCs.

This clone was seen once. Per the authors' pipeline: Amplifying reference gene primers gave estimates of nucleated cell counts. The data were produced by immunoSEQ multiplex PCR, yet TCRdb's version contains in-frame clones alone and is incomplete. V, J and clone size are taken as reported in that table, and D and trimming were inferred from the DNA itself. The data show about 180,000 clones, with 80% seen just once and about 6.5% held by the top ten. The sample comprised peripheral blood. The TCR originated in a man aged 70 or older with active or convalescent COVID-19.

The CDR3 DNA is TGTGCCTGGAGTACCCCGGAGGCTAGGGGGAATGAGCAGTTCTTC. This gives the protein CAWSTPEARGNEQFF. The chain employs TRBV30 and TRBJ2-1; perhaps TRBD1 as D (6 bases). V was pared by 2 bases and J by 7 bases, with 18 bases between. Germline CDR1 and CDR2: GTSNPN and SVGIG (reference sequence). CDR3 length: 15 amino acids.